This TCR beta chain was identified during a study of blood T cell repertoires in COVID-19. Study at large: Acute and convalescent COVID-19 samples came from the United States, Italy and Spain. T cells, B-cell-depleted T cells, or PBMCs provided the cDNA or gDNA that served as material.

Germline CDR1 and CDR2: SGHRS and YFSETQ. This CDR3 spans 16 amino acids. Losses at the gene ends were 4 bases for V and 8 bases for J; bases not matched to a gene: 8. In the original workflow: From reference gene primer amplification, estimates of nucleated cell counts were derived. Sequencing used immunoSEQ multiplex PCR; TCRdb keeps in-frame clones, though not all of them. The V and J calls and clone size come from that table; D and trimming were worked out from the DNA. The sample holds around 200,000 clones, about 83% seen once. The TCR comes from a woman between 18 and 29 years old who had recovered from COVID-19. Sequencing was done on a sample of peripheral blood. The rearrangement uses TRBV5-1 and TRBJ2-1, with 14 bases matching TRBD2. The CDR3 region has the DNA TGCGCCAGCAGCCCTCGGACTAGCGGGAGGAGTGATGAGCAGTTCTTC. This codes for CASSPRTSGRSDEQFF.